Each of the 14 T cell receptor beta chains below was sequenced from the same sample in a study of shared clonotypes between healthy human individuals. The naive CD8 population came from CD45RO-negative cells selected for CCR7, without terminally differentiated effector memory CD45RA+ cells. Sequencing used immunoSEQ multiplex PCR; TCRdb keeps in-frame clones, though not all of them. Of 1.5 million to 2.5 million clones listed, about 95% are singletons. What was sequenced was naive CD8+ T cells sorted from blood. The receptors stem from a man aged 18 to 29 in good health.

J is TRBJ1-6 and V is TRBV7-9; 10 nucleotides line up with TRBD1. Germline V lookup: CDR1 SEHNR, CDR2 FQNEAQ (reference sequence). After removal of 5 bases from V and 11 bases from J, the junction contained 6 bases not matched to a gene. This CDR3 is 14 amino acids long. CDR3 residues: CASSTPDRGAPLHF. The CDR3 DNA follows: TGTGCCAGCAGCACGCCGGACAGGGGGGCACCCCTCCACTTT.

The chain recombines TRBV27 with TRBJ2-7; TRBD1 matches at 8 bases. The CDR3 consists of 14 residues. Germline CDR1 and CDR2: MNHEY and SMNVEV (reference sequence). The ends lost 5 bases at V and 5 bases at J; junction bases unmatched: 8. CDR3 DNA sequence: TGTGCCAGCAGTCTCCTGACAGGGGCCAACGAGCAGTACTTC. Translating it yields CASSLLTGANEQYF.

The genes are TRBV2 and TRBJ1-4, with D unclear. Germline CDR1 is SNHLY and CDR2 is FYNNEI. Trimming removed 1 base from V and 8 bases from J, with 8 bases in between. This CDR3 is 13 amino acids long. The chain's CDR3 is CASSEGPREKLFF. CDR3 nucleotide sequence: TGTGCCAGCAGTGAAGGCCCGAGGGAAAAACTGTTTTTT.

The chain combines TRBV4-1 with TRBJ2-2; D unclear. V shed 1 base and J shed 4 bases, with 7 bases lying between them. Germline V CDR1 and CDR2: MGHRA, YSYEKL. This CDR3 comprises 14 residues. The CDR3, as DNA: TGCGCCAGCAGCCAAGTGGGTCCCACCGGGGAGCTGTTTTTT. It yields the protein CASSQVGPTGELFF.

Remarks on this clone: Other DNA sequences within the sample encode an identical CDR3. The chain links TRBV27 to TRBJ1-2, with a possible D match to TRBD1 (6 bases). CDR1 and CDR2 (germline): MNHEY, SMNVEV (reference sequence). The CDR3 loop spans 13 amino acids. Trimming took off 5 bases at V and 2 bases at J, with 9 bases between the two ends. The DNA of the CDR3 is TGTGCCAGCAGTCCTACAGGGAACTATGGCTACACCTTC. It encodes CASSPTGNYGYTF.

This sequence joins TRBV2 and TRBJ1-5; D is uncertain. The germline CDR1 and CDR2 sequences are SNHLY and FYNNEI. Trimming cost V 7 bases and J 4 bases, with 17 bases left between them. This CDR3 has 15 residues. CDR3 DNA sequence: TGTGCCAGCAAAGTCCCGGACGTACCGAATCAGCCCCAGCATTTT. This sequence encodes CASKVPDVPNQPQHF.

This rearrangement joins TRBV7-6 to TRBJ2-7; tentative D call: TRBD1 (6 bases). CDR1 SGHVS and CDR2 FNYEAQ come from the germline V gene. Trimming removed 4 bases from V and 2 bases from J, with 9 bases in between. CDR3 length: 13 amino acids. The CDR3 loop reads CASSSQGPYEQYF. CDR3 DNA sequence: TGTGCCAGCAGCTCGCAGGGGCCCTACGAGCAGTACTTC.

The chain links TRBV27 to TRBJ2-3; no reliable D call. Trimming removed 6 bases from V and 6 bases from J, with 16 bases in between. This CDR3 contains 14 residues. Per the germline V gene, CDR1 is MNHEY and CDR2 is SMNVEV (reference sequence). The CDR3 DNA reads TGTGCCAGCAGCCTCGGGTCTTATGCGGATACGCAGTATTTT. Translation: CASSLGSYADTQYF.

This chain uses TRBV5-1 with TRBJ2-7; 9 nucleotides match TRBD2. V was clipped by 4 bases and J by 7 bases; unmatched bases: 12. The CDR3 consists of 15 residues. Germline V gene lookup returns CDR1 SGHRS and CDR2 YFSETQ. The CDR3 sequence is CASSEQREAPREQYF. The DNA of the CDR3 is TGCGCCAGCAGCGAGCAGCGGGAGGCCCCCAGGGAGCAGTACTTC.

The chain employs TRBV7-8 and TRBJ1-1, with D uncertain. CDR3 length equals 13 residues. CDR1 SGHVS and CDR2 FQNEAQ come from the germline V gene. Trimming shortened V by 4 bases and J by 1 base, and 7 bases separated the two germline ends. The CDR3 DNA reads TGTGCCAGCAGCTCCGTATGGAACACTGAAGCTTTCTTT. This translates into CASSSVWNTEAFF. The full variable domain, with the rest looked up from reference TRBV7-8 and TRBJ1-1, is GAGVSQSPRYKVAKRGQDVALRCDPISGHVSLFWYQQALGQGPEFLTYFQNEAQLDKSGLPSDRFFAERPEGSVSTLKIQRTQQEDSAVYLCASSSVWNTEAFFGQGTRLTVV.

The rearrangement uses TRBV7-2 and TRBJ2-2; D not resolved. The V gene's germline CDR1 is SGHTA and CDR2 FQGNSA. The length of the CDR3 is 13 residues. The ends were cut back, 4 bases at V and 3 bases at J, with 6 bases in the middle. CDR3 DNA sequence: TGTGCCAGCAGCTCTTCGGACACCGGGGAGCTGTTTTTT. It is translated as CASSSSDTGELFF.

This chain joins TRBV6-5 and TRBJ1-2, with TRBD1 identical over 8 bases. This CDR3 is 13 amino acids long. The V gene's germline CDR1 is MNHEY and CDR2 SVGAGI. V trimming: 6 bases; J trimming: 5 bases; junction bases outside the gene matches: 5. Here the CDR3 DNA reads TGTGCCAGCAGCCCGGGACAGGCATATGGCTACACCTTC. It is translated as CASSPGQAYGYTF.

V and J are TRBV9 and TRBJ2-3, with 7 bases fitting TRBD1. CDR1 and CDR2 from the germline V gene are SGDLS and YYNGEE. This CDR3 has 15 amino acids. With V trimmed by 1 base and J by 1 base, 3 bases remained unmatched. The chain's CDR3 is CASSVYDRGTDTQYF. The CDR3 region has the DNA TGTGCCAGCAGCGTATACGACAGGGGCACAGATACGCAGTATTTT.

V is TRBV2 and J is TRBJ2-7, with TRBD2 as a possible D gene (5 bases). V gave up 8 bases and J gave up 5 bases, with 10 bases separating them. This CDR3 is built from 11 residues. Germline V gene data show CDR1 as SNHLY and CDR2 as FYNNEI. The CDR3: CASASGNEQYF. DNA of the CDR3: TGTGCCAGCGCCAGCGGTAACGAGCAGTACTTC.